This T cell receptor (beta chain) came from a study of cytomegalovirus exposure and HLA in healthy donors. V was clipped by 5 bases and J by 1 base; unmatched bases: 0. The CDR3 spans 15 residues. Germline V gene lookup returns CDR1 KGHSH and CDR2 LQKENI. A multiplex PCR was run with 60 Vbeta primers and 13 Jbeta primers. The data were produced by immunoSEQ multiplex PCR, yet TCRdb's version contains in-frame clones alone and is incomplete. Among about 140,000 clones listed, approximately 82% were seen once. The material sequenced was PBMCs. The chain joins TRBV18 to TRBJ2-3, with 13 bases matching TRBD2. This clonotype was sampled from a woman aged 40-49 years in good health and CMV-seronegative. The CDR3 nucleotides read TGTGCCAGCTCAGGGACTAGCGGGGGCACAGATACGCAGTATTTT. This sequence encodes CASSGTSGGTDTQYF.